The sequence of this T cell receptor beta chain was determined in a study of cytomegalovirus exposure and HLA in healthy donors. General observations from the study: The study carried out a later analysis of TCR beta sequences. It associated some 18,000 of them with specific HLA alleles at a false discovery rate of 0.05.

Both 60 Vbeta primers and 13 Jbeta primers went into the PCR. The protocol was immunoSEQ multiplex PCR, while the TCRdb copy is restricted to in-frame clones and leaves out a portion. The sample records 200,000 or so clones, around 76% being singletons. Germline V CDR1 and CDR2: GTSNPN, SVGIG (reference sequence). This CDR3 comprises 13 residues. The trim removed 6 bases at V and 7 bases at J, leaving 7 bases unmatched. As to this clone: Its antigen is undetermined.

The clonotype comes from a man younger than 30 in good health and CMV-seronegative. The sequenced sample was PBMCs. The chain links TRBV30 to TRBJ2-2, with 8 bases fitting TRBD2. CDR3 sequence: CACFSGIGGELFF. For the CDR3, the DNA is TGTGCCTGTTTTAGCGGGATCGGCGGGGAGCTGTTTTTT.